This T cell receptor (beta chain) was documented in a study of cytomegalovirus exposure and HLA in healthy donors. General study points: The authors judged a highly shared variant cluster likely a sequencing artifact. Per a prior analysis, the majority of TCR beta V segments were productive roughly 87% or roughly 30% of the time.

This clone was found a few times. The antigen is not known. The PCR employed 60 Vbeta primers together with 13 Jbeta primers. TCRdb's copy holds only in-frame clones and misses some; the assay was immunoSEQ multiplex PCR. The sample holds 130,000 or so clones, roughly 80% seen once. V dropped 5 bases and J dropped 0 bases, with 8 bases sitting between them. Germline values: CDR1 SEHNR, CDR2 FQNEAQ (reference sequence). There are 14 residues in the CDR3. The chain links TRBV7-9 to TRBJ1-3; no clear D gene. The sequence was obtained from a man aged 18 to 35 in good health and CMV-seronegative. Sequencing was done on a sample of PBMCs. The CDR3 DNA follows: TGTGCCAGCAGCCCGGGGTCCTCTGGAAACACCATATATTTT. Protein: CASSPGSSGNTIYF.